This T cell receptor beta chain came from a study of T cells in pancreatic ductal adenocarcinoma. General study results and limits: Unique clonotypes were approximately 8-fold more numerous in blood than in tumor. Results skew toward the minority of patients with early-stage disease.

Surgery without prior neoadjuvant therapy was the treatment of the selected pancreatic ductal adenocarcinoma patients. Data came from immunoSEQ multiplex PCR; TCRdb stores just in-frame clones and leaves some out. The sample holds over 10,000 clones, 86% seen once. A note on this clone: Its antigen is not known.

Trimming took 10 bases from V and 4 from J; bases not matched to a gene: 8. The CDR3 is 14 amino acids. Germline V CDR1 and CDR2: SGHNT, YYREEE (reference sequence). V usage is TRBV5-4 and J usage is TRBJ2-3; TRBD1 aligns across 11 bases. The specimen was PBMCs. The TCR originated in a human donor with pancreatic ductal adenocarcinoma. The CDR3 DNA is TGTGCCTCCTCCAGGGACAGGGGGTCAGATACGCAGTATTTT. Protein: CASSRDRGSDTQYF.